A selection of T cell receptor beta chains follows, all from one sample in a study of blood T cell repertoires in COVID-19. Sequencing was performed with immunoSEQ multiplex PCR; in TCRdb, only in-frame clones are kept and a portion is missing. The sample lists about 250,000 clones; more than 70% were seen once. The sample was peripheral blood. These receptors came from a woman older than 75 with COVID-19, enrolled during active disease. CDR3s include the opening cysteine and the closing phenylalanine or tryptophan. D genes are given only for firm matches. Size tells how often a clone was seen (once, few, many) or the class of an expanded clone, and some rows leave it out.

>NA|NA|TRBJ2-2|TRBV28
TGTGCCAGCAGGCGTGACAGAGTCACCGGGGGGCTGTTTTTT
CASRRDRVTGGLFF
>NA|NA|TRBJ2-5|TRBV5-3
TGTGCCAGAACAGCAGGGACAATAGGAGAGACCCAGTACTTC
CARTAGTIGETQYF
>TRBD1|NA|TRBJ1-1|TRBV6-4
TGTGCCAGCAGTGCCGGGACAGGACCGCGGACTGAAGCTTTCTTT
CASSAGTGPRTEAFF
>TRBD1|NA|TRBJ1-4|TRBV12-3/TRBV12-4
TGTGCCAGCACTGGACAGGTTAATGAAAAACTGTTTTTT
CASTGQVNEKLFF
>NA|NA|TRBJ1-4|TRBV6-5
TGTGCCAGCAGGGAGACAGTGACTAATGAAAAACTGTTTTTT
CASRETVTNEKLFF
>NA|NA|TRBJ1-3|TRBV5-8
TGTGCCAGCAGGAGAGGGTCTGGAAACACCATATATTTT
CASRRGSGNTIYF
>NA|NA|TRBJ2-2|TRBV19
TGTGCCAGTAGTATACGTAGCTACACCGGGGAGCTGTTTTTT
CASSIRSYTGELFF
>NA|NA|TRBJ1-1|TRBV4-1
TGCGCCAGCAGCTTGGTAGGGGGTAGGGCTTTCTTT
CASSLVGGRAFF
>NA|NA|TRBJ1-5|TRBV19
TGTGCCAGTACCTTAAACAGGGCTCTATATAGCAATCAGCCCCAGCATTTT
CASTLNRALYSNQPQHF
>NA|NA|TRBJ1-5|TRBV13
TGTGCCAGCAGCTTAGGCCGCAGGAATCAGCCCCAGCATTTT
CASSLGRRNQPQHF
>TRBD1|NA|TRBJ1-2|TRBV30
TGTGCCTGGAGCGATGACAGGGACAAGTATGGCTACACCTTC
CAWSDDRDKYGYTF
>TRBD2|NA|TRBJ2-5|TRBV4-1
TGCGCCAGCAGCCAGGGCGGGGGGCCGACAAACCAAGAGACCCAGTACTTC
CASSQGGGPTNQETQYF
>TRBD1|NA|TRBJ1-1|TRBV5-1
TGCGCCAGCAGTTCCAGGGGGGTTTTAGATGAAGCTTTCTTT
CASSSRGVLDEAFF
>NA|NA|TRBJ2-5|TRBV18
TGTGCCAGCTCACCACCGACTGCGAGGTCCCAGTACTTC
CASSPPTARSQYF
>NA|NA|TRBJ2-5|TRBV20-1
TGCAGTGCCCCGCAAGAGACCCAGTACTTC
CSAPQETQYF
>NA|NA|TRBJ2-3|TRBV9
TGTGCCAGCAGCGGCGCAGGGTCTGGCACAGATACGCAGTATTTT
CASSGAGSGTDTQYF
>TRBD1|NA|TRBJ1-2|TRBV28
TGTGCCAGCAGTGCTCAGGGGGACAGGTTTGGCTACACCTTC
CASSAQGDRFGYTF
>TRBD1|once|TRBJ2-2|TRBV5-4
TGTGCCAGCACCCACAGGGGAAACACCGGGGAGCTGTTTTTT
CASTHRGNTGELFF
>TRBD1|NA|TRBJ1-1|TRBV19
TGTGCCAGTAGTCAACCGGGACAGGGGACTGAAGCTTTCTTT
CASSQPGQGTEAFF
>NA|NA|TRBJ1-3|TRBV18
TGTGCCAGCTCACCACTCCAACAGGGTTATTCTGGAAACACCATATATTTT
CASSPLQQGYSGNTIYF
>TRBD1|NA|TRBJ1-4|TRBV5-4
TGTGCCAGCAGCGGGACAGGGATTAATGAAAAACTGTTTTTT
CASSGTGINEKLFF
>NA|NA|TRBJ1-3|TRBV5-1
TGCGCCAGCAGCTTGTCGGGGGGCTCTGGAAACACCATATATTTT
CASSLSGGSGNTIYF